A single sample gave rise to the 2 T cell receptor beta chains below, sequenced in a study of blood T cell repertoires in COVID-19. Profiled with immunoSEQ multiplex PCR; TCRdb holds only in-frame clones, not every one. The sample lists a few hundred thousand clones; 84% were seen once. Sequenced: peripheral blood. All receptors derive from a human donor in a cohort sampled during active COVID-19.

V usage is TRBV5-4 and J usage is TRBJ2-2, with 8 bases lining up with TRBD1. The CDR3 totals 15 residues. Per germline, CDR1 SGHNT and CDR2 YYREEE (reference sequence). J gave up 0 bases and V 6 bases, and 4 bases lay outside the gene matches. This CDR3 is CASNRGSSNTGELFF. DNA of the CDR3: TGTGCCAGCAACAGGGGGAGCTCGAACACCGGGGAGCTGTTTTTT.

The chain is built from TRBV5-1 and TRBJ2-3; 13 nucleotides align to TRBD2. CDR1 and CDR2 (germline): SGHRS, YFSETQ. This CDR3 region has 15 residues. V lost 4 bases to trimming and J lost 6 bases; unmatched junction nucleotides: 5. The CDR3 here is CASSTGLAGVDTQYF. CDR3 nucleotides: TGCGCCAGCAGCACTGGACTAGCGGGGGTGGATACGCAGTATTTT.